This T cell receptor (beta chain) came from a study of T cell responses to AZD1222 COVID-19 vaccine. Study-level results: Vaccine-related CD4 TCRs covered spike, predominating at 160-218 and 743-854. With two AZD1222 doses given, Spike-specific TCR breadth and depth both rose. Repertoire collection took place solely once the T cell response had peaked.

Libraries were prepared by immunoSEQ multiplex PCR; TCRdb keeps only in-frame clonotypes and omits some of them. Here the sample spans fewer than 120,000 clones, about 87% being singletons. On this clone itself: Antigen specificity is unknown.

From germline, CDR1 is MGHDK and CDR2 SYGVNS. V was trimmed by 7 bases and J by 0 bases, leaving 15 bases between them. The CDR3 covers 16 residues. This TCR was recovered from an adult in good health. The chain combines TRBV25-1 with TRBJ2-2; D remains unclear. The sample in question was peripheral blood, obtained on day 0 of AZD1222 vaccination. CDR3 amino acids: CASTAAADTNTGELFF. The CDR3, as DNA: TGTGCCAGCACCGCCGCAGCCGACACGAACACCGGGGAGCTGTTTTTT.